The 22 T cell receptor beta chains given below trace back to one sample, sequenced in a study of regulatory T cells in long-lasting Graves disease. Time point noted: newly diagnosed GD, antithyroid drugs for less than 3 months. There was RNA extracted from PBMCs, and the TCR library was made from it. CDR3-region Arm-PCR and iRepertoire HTBI primers produced the TCR beta libraries. A single record per CDR3 protein comes from TCRdb applying MiXCR to the multiplex PCR reads. The data hold hundreds of thousands of distinct CDR3 sequences, with roughly 15% observed a single time. This sample also belongs to another study, concerning T cells in Graves' hyperthyroidism and ophthalmopathy.

This specimen was peripheral blood mononuclear cells (PBMCs), taken at new diagnosis, from a patient treated with antithyroid drugs. The receptor source for this set is a woman in her twenties or thirties with Graves disease.

The V and J genes are TRBV20-1 and TRBJ2-7; 8 bases are a match to TRBD1. Germline V gene lookup returns CDR1 DFQATT and CDR2 SNEGSKA (reference sequence). This CDR3 contains 13 residues. V shed 1 base, J shed 4 bases, and the junction held 3 bases outside the gene matches. The CDR3 DNA sequence: TGCAGTGCTAGAGTAACAGGGGGGTACGAGCAGTACTTC. Translation: CSARVTGGYEQYF.

A few counts support this clonotype. The gene calls are TRBV30 and TRBJ1-3; 7 bases are a match to TRBD1. In germline, CDR1 is GTSNPN, CDR2 SVGIG (reference sequence). Trimming removed 3 bases from V and 0 bases from J; junction bases left unmatched: 14. CDR3 length equals 18 residues. CDR3 region: CAWSETGLYLSSGNTIYF. In DNA form, the CDR3 reads TGTGCCTGGAGCGAGACAGGGCTCTACCTGAGCTCTGGAAACACCATATATTTT.

The V gene is TRBV10-2, the J gene TRBJ2-3, with TRBD2 matching 7 bases. CDR3 length: 15 residues. Germline V gene data show CDR1 as WSHSY and CDR2 as SAAADI. V lost 7 bases and J lost 3; bases outside the gene matches: 10. This CDR3 is CASNRREGRTDTQYF. CDR3 nucleotide sequence: TGCGCCAGCAACAGAAGGGAGGGTCGAACAGATACGCAGTATTTT.

This clonotype came up many times. This chain links TRBV28 with TRBJ2-1; 8 nucleotides align to TRBD1. The J call may be in error: the DNA end matches TRBJ2-5 better. Germline loops: CDR1 MDHEN, CDR2 SYDVKM. The CDR3 contains 14 residues. The CDR3, as DNA: TGTGCCAGCAGTGCAGAACAGGGGGGAGAGACCCAGTACTTC. This encodes CASSAEQGGETQYF.

This clonotype was observed at least ten times. This chain uses TRBV29-1 with TRBJ2-1; D not resolved. Between the trimmed V and J ends, which lost 1 base and 7 bases, there was a span of 5 bases. This CDR3 spans 11 amino acids. Per germline, CDR1 SQVTM and CDR2 ANQGSEA. CDR3 nucleotides: TGCAGCGTTGAAGTGGGGAATGAGCAGTTCTTC. This encodes CSVEVGNEQFF.

At least ten counts were recorded for this clonotype. The V and J genes are TRBV6-2 or TRBV6-3 and TRBJ1-1; no clear D gene. Trimming took 1 base from V and 0 from J, leaving 6 bases between them. The CDR3 runs 14 residues. Germline V gene data show CDR1 as MNHEY and CDR2 as SVGEGT. The CDR3 nucleotides read TGTGCCAGCAGTTACTATCGGGTGAACACTGAAGCTTTCTTT. This sequence encodes CASSYYRVNTEAFF.

This clonotype was observed at least ten times. The chain has TRBV11-2 and TRBJ1-1; D unclear. This CDR3 region has 14 residues. Per germline, CDR1 SGHAT and CDR2 FQNNGV. Trimming cost V 3 bases and J 4 bases, with 12 bases left between them. DNA for the CDR3: TGTGCCAGCAGCTTCCCGAAACCGAGCACTGAAGCTTTCTTT. This sequence encodes CASSFPKPSTEAFF.

About this clonotype itself: One base away lies a much larger clone, so this may be a sequencing read error. V and J are TRBV11-1 and TRBJ1-6; D is undetermined. The CDR3 is 14 amino acids. Deletions cut 5 bases from V and 10 bases from J, with 15 bases between. In germline, CDR1 is SGHAT, CDR2 FQDESV (reference sequence). The CDR3 is CASSPTDSGSPLHF. The CDR3 DNA reads as TGTGCCAGCAGCCCGACGGACTCGGGATCACCCCTCCACTTT.

This chain joins TRBV20-1 and TRBJ1-2; 7 nucleotides agree with TRBD1. The V and J ends lost 4 bases and 4 bases, in that order; junction bases with no gene match: 24. The CDR3 covers 19 residues. Germline V gene lookup returns CDR1 DFQATT and CDR2 SNEGSKA (reference sequence). CDR3: CSAKELAGTALTPSYGYTF. The CDR3 region has the DNA TGCAGTGCTAAAGAACTAGCCGGGACAGCCCTGACCCCTAGCTATGGCTACACCTTC.

The chain uses TRBV7-3 and TRBJ2-3, with D maybe TRBD2 (6 bases). Germline CDR1 SGHTA, CDR2 FQGTGA. V lost 0 bases, J lost 5 bases, and 15 bases lay in between. The CDR3 runs 16 residues. The CDR3: CASSLTPGLAKDTQYF. CDR3 nucleotide sequence: TGTGCCAGCAGCTTAACGCCGGGACTGGCCAAAGATACGCAGTATTTT.

Comment on this clonotype: A far more abundant clone sits one base away, making this likely a read error. Lacking the conserved final phenylalanine or tryptophan, this CDR3 likely reflects a read error. V gene TRBV7-8 combines with J gene TRBJ1-5; D not resolved. This CDR3 has 14 amino acids. V shed 6 bases and J shed 1 base, with 10 bases lying between them. Germline CDR1 is SGHVS and CDR2 is FQNEAQ. For the CDR3, the DNA is TGTGCCAGCAGTTTATCCGTAAGCAATCAGCCCCAGCATTCT. It specifies CASSLSVSNQPQHS.

This clonotype was observed many times. Written as DNA, the CDR3 is TGTGCCAGCAGCTTAGGACTAGGGGGGTTGAGGGGCAATGAGCAGTTCTTC. Protein: CASSLGLGGLRGNEQFF. This rearrangement joins TRBV11-2 to TRBJ2-1, with D perhaps assigned TRBD1 or TRBD2 (6 bases each). The V end lost 1 base, the J end lost 6 bases, and 19 bases lay between the germline ends. This CDR3 is built from 17 residues. Germline V gives CDR1 SGHAT, CDR2 FQNNGV.

The chain employs TRBV6-1 and TRBJ1-6; no clear D. Trimming stripped 10 bases from V and 0 bases from J, with 16 bases between. CDR1 and CDR2 (germline): MNHNS, SASEGT. This CDR3 region has 16 residues. The CDR3 protein is CATAPPTNSYNSPLHF. Written as DNA, the CDR3 is TGTGCCACCGCGCCGCCGACTAACTCCTATAATTCACCCCTCCACTTT.

The chain uses TRBV12-3 or TRBV12-4 and TRBJ2-1; possibly TRBD2 for D (6 bases). Between the trimmed V and J ends, which lost 6 bases and 0 bases, there was a span of 15 bases. The CDR3 consists of 16 residues. The DNA for the CDR3 is TGTGCCAGCAGCCCGACTAGTCCAAGCTCCTACAATGAGCAGTTCTTC. Translation: CASSPTSPSSYNEQFF.

This clonotype was seen a few times. The genes are TRBV6-1 and TRBJ2-7; D perhaps matches TRBD2 (6 bases). The germline V gene encodes CDR1 MNHNS and CDR2 SASEGT. This CDR3 has 14 residues. V lost 6 bases and J 3 bases, leaving 15 bases between the germline ends. CDR3 DNA: TGTGCCAGCAGAAGAACCGGGGGAGACTACGAGCAGTACTTC. Amino acids: CASRRTGGDYEQYF.

This clonotype has only a few counts. The CDR3 sequence is CATSDTSYNEQFF. For the CDR3, the DNA is TGTGCCACCAGTGATACTTCCTACAATGAGCAGTTCTTC. The rearrangement joins TRBV24-1 to TRBJ2-1; D gene unclear. The CDR3 has 13 residues. The V gene's germline CDR1 is KGHDR and CDR2 SFDVKD. V lost 3 bases, J lost 1 base, and 3 bases lay in between.

This clonotype has a handful of counts. V is TRBV6-1 and J is TRBJ2-3, with D hard to call. The CDR3 is made up of 12 amino acids. V was clipped by 6 bases and J by 2 bases, with 6 bases between them. The germline V gene encodes CDR1 MNHNS and CDR2 SASEGT. The CDR3 here is CASRMNTDTQYF. DNA for the CDR3: TGTGCCAGCAGAATGAACACAGATACGCAGTATTTT.

The V call is TRBV20-1, the J call TRBJ1-4; a weak D match, TRBD1 (6 bases). CDR3 length: 11 amino acids. Trimming left V 5 bases short and J 8 bases short, with 9 bases between. Per germline, CDR1 DFQATT and CDR2 SNEGSKA (reference sequence). The CDR3 bases are TGCAGTGCTCCGGACAGCGAAAAACTGTTTTTT. Translated, it gives CSAPDSEKLFF.

Regarding this clonotype: One junction end does not reproduce the germline sequence, and a read error may be involved. The chain carries TRBV7-2 and TRBJ2-7; 8 nucleotides agree with TRBD2. Germline V gene sequence: CDR1 SGHTA, CDR2 FQGNSA. There are 15 residues in the CDR3. The CDR3 bases are TGTGTCAGCACCCGAGCGGGACTAGGAGTAAACGAGCAGTACTTC. Protein sequence: CVSTRAGLGVNEQYF.

This clonotype was recorded many times. This sequence joins TRBV7-9 and TRBJ2-7; D is perhaps TRBD1 or TRBD2 (5 bases each). Germline lookup yields CDR1 SEHNR and CDR2 FQNEAQ (reference sequence). CDR3 length: 15 residues. Trimming removed 4 bases from V and 2 bases from J, with 15 bases in between. In nucleotides, the CDR3 is TGTGCCAGCAGCTCGCCGGGACGGTGGACCTACGAGCAGTACTTC. This codes for CASSSPGRWTYEQYF.

This clonotype was picked up many times. The V gene is TRBV5-1, the J gene TRBJ2-5; TRBD1 agrees at 7 bases. CDR3 size: 14 residues. Germline loops: CDR1 SGHRS, CDR2 YFSETQ. V lost 3 bases, J lost 5 bases, and 7 bases stayed unmatched. This chain's CDR3 is CASSSGQAMETQYF. In nucleotides, the CDR3 is TGCGCCAGCAGCTCCGGACAGGCGATGGAGACCCAGTACTTC.

In this sample, this clonotype turned up many times. The chain joins TRBV2 to TRBJ2-5; weak D call: TRBD2 (6 bases). The CDR3 has 13 residues. Germline values: CDR1 SNHLY, CDR2 FYNNEI. Trimming pared 6 bases from V and 6 bases from J, leaving 14 bases between. The CDR3 loop is CASRKTSLQTQYF. In DNA, the CDR3 is TGTGCCAGCAGGAAGACTAGTCTTCAGACCCAGTACTTC.